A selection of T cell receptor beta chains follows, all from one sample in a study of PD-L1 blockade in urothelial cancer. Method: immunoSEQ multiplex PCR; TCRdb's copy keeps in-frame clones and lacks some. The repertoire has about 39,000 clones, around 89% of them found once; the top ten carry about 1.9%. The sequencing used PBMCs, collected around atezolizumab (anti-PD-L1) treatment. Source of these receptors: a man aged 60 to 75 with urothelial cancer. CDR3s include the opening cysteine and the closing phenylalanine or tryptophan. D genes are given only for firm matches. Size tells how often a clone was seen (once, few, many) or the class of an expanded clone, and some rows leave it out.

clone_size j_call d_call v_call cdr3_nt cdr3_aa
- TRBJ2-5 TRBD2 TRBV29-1 TGCAGCGTTGTCGGCAGCGGGGCGCAAGAGACCCAGTACTTC CSVVGSGAQETQYF
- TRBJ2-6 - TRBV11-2 TGTGCCAGCAGCAAGGGGTACCAAGGCTCTGGGGCCAACGTCCTGACTTTC CASSKGYQGSGANVLTF
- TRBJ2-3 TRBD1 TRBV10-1 TGCGCCAGCAGCCCCGGACAGGGCACAGATACGCAGTATTTT CASSPGQGTDTQYF
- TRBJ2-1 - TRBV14 TGTGCCAGCAGCCTCCGGGACAGGGGTCTAGCGGGGGCCCATGAGCAGTTCTTC CASSLRDRGLAGAHEQFF
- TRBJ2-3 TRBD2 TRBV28 TGTGCCAGCTGCTCGGGACTAGCGGGAGTAACAGATACGCAGTATTTT CASCSGLAGVTDTQYF
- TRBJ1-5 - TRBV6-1 TGTGCCAGCAGCCCAGGGGCAGGAAGCAATCAGCCCCAGCATTTT CASSPGAGSNQPQHF
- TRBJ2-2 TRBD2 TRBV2 TGTGCCAGCAGTCGGACACGGGCGGGGGGCGAGAGCACCGGGGAGCTGTTTTTT CASSRTRAGGESTGELFF
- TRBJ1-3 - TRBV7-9 TGTGCCAGCAGCTTAGACTCTATTTTACAGGCCAGCTCTGGAAACACCATATATTTT CASSLDSILQASSGNTIYF
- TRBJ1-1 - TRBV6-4 TGTGCCAGCAGCCGACAGGTGAACACTGAAGCTTTCTTT CASSRQVNTEAFF
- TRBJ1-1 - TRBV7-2 TGTGCCAGCAGCTTAGTAGCCCGGGGGGAGGGTAAAGCTTTCTTT CASSLVARGEGKAFF
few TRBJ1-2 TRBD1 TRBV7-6 TGTGCCAGGCATCCGGGACAGGGGATATATGGCTACACCTTC CARHPGQGIYGYTF
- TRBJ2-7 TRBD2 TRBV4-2 TGTGCCAGCAGCCAAGGAGCGGGAGGGCCCTACGAGCAGTACTTC CASSQGAGGPYEQYF
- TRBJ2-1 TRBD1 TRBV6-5 TGTGCCAGCAGTTACTCGGGACAGATTTACAATGAGCAGTTCTTC CASSYSGQIYNEQFF
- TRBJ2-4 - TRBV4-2 TGTGCCAGCAGCCCCGATCTCCGCGAGAACATTCAGTACTTC CASSPDLRENIQYF
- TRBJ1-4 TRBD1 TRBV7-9 TGTGCCAGCAGCGCAACAGGGGGAGCGGAAAAACTGTTTTTT CASSATGGAEKLFF
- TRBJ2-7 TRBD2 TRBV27 TGTGCCAGCAGTCTTGGACTAGCGGGCGCCTACGAGCAGTACTTC CASSLGLAGAYEQYF
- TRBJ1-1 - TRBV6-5 TGTGCCAGCAGTTACGGGCTCGCTGAAGCTTTCTTT CASSYGLAEAFF
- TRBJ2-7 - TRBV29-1 TGCAGCGTTGCTTTTTTACCAGGGGCTTACGAGCAGTACTTC CSVAFLPGAYEQYF
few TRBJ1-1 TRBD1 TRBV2 TGTGCCAGCAGTGAAGGGACAGGGGGGAACACTGAAGCTTTCTTT CASSEGTGGNTEAFF
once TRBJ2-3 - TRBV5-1 TGCGCCAGCAGCTTGTTCTTCTCAGATACGCAGTATTTT CASSLFFSDTQYF
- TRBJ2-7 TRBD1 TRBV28 TGTGCCAGCATCCAACCGGGACAGGGGAGCGGTAGGCAGTACTTC CASIQPGQGSGRQYF
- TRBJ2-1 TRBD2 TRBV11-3 TGTGCCAGCAGCCTGGGACTAGCTGCGAGCTCCTACAATGAGCAGTTCTTC CASSLGLAASSYNEQFF
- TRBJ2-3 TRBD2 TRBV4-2 TGTGCCAGCAGCCCGGGACTAGCGGGGGGGCCGGTCACAGATACGCAGTATTTT CASSPGLAGGPVTDTQYF
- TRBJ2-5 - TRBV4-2 TGTGCCAGCAGCCAACCTCAAGAGACCCAGTACTTC CASSQPQETQYF
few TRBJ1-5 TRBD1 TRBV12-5 TGTGCTAGTGGTGCTTCAGGGGGTGGTCAGCCCCAGCATTTT CASGASGGGQPQHF
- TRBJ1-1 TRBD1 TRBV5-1 TGCGCCAGCAGCCCCGGCTGGGACAGGGGAGGAATTGACACTGAAGCTTTCTTT CASSPGWDRGGIDTEAFF
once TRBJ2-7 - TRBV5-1 TGCGCCAGCAGCCCACGGGACACCGGTGGGGAGCAGTACTTC CASSPRDTGGEQYF
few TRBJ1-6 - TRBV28 TGTGCCAGCAGCCGGACGACAGGTTGGGGTTCACCCCTCCACTTT CASSRTTGWGSPLHF
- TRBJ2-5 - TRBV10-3 TGTGCCATCAGTGCGGCAGGGGGGGAGACCCAGTACTTC CAISAAGGETQYF
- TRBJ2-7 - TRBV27 TGTGCCAGCAGTTTCCAGGTGAGCGGCTACGAGCAGTACTTC CASSFQVSGYEQYF
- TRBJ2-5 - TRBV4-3 TGCGCCAGCAGTCCCACTTGGGCTAGCTTAAAAGAGACCCAGTACTTC CASSPTWASLKETQYF
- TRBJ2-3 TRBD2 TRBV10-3 TGTGCCATCAGTGAGCCCGAAGGTGGACTAGCGGGGGATACGATCACAGATACGCAGTATTTT CAISEPEGGLAGDTITDTQYF
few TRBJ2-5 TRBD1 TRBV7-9 TGTGCCAGCAGCTTAGAGGGACAGCTGCAAGAGACCCAGTACTTC CASSLEGQLQETQYF
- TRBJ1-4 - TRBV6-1 TGTGCCAGCACCACAGGGTCGGTTGGCGAAAAACTGTTTTTT CASTTGSVGEKLFF
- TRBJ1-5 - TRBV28 TGTGCCAGCAGTTGGGCCACAGGGCTGCAACAGCCCCAGCATTTT CASSWATGLQQPQHF
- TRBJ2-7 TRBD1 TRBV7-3 TGTGCCAGCAGCGAAACGGGACAGGGACCATACGAGCAGTACTTC CASSETGQGPYEQYF
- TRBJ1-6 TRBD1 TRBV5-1 TGCGCCAGCAGCCCCGACAGGGGCTCACCCCTCCACTTT CASSPDRGSPLHF